This T cell receptor beta chain was recorded in a study of blood T cell repertoires in COVID-19. TCRdb's copy holds only in-frame clones and misses some; the assay was immunoSEQ multiplex PCR. The sample lists under 200,000 clones, roughly nine tenths seen once, with 0.7% to 0.85% in the top ten. Notes on this clone: Distinct nucleotide sequences in the sample also encode this CDR3.

The CDR3 length is 13 residues. With V trimmed by 2 bases and J by 7 bases, 2 bases remained unmatched. The sequence derives from a woman in her sixties or seventies with acute or convalescent COVID-19. Input material: peripheral blood. The rearrangement uses TRBV12-3 or TRBV12-4 and TRBJ1-2, with 9 bases aligning to TRBD1. The chain's CDR3 is CASSLRDRVGYTF. Here the CDR3 DNA reads TGTGCCAGCAGTTTAAGGGACAGGGTTGGCTACACCTTC.